This T cell receptor (beta chain) is drawn from a study of T cells expressing NK-cell markers. Study-wide context: It was sorted CD3+CD56-NKG2C+, CD3+CD56+NKG2C- and CD3+CD56+NKG2C+ T cells that provided the TCR beta repertoires. Seven donors tested HCMV-seropositive and one tested seronegative among the eight sequenced. Study-wide results and caveats: Certain NKG2C+ T cell clones were expanded, and their HCMV specificity remained unclear.

TCRdb reprocessed the 5' RACE reads and stores each CDR3 protein as one record, lacking DNA. This table holds 300,000 to 450,000 distinct CDR3 sequences. Germline V lookup: CDR1 SGDLS, CDR2 YYNGEE. The CDR3 covers 16 residues. As concerns this clonotype: What it binds is unknown.

The sequencing sample was made of blood T cells: a sorted CD56 or NKG2C T cell subset, CD4+ or CD8+ T cells, or bulk PBMC T cells (not recorded which). The TCR comes from a man aged 18 to 69 in good health. The V and J genes are TRBV9 and TRBJ2-3; TCRdb lists TRBD1, though no DNA is available to test this call. The CDR3 region is CASSVDHGGRSDTQYF.